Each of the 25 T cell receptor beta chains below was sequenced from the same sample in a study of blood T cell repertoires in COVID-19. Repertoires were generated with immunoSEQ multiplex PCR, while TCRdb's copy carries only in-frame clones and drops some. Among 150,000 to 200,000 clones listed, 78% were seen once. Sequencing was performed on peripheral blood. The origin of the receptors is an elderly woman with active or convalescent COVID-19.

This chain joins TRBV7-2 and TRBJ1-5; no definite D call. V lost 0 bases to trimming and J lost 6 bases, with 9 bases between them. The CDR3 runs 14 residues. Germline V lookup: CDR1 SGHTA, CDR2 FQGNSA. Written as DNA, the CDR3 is TGTGCCAGCAGCTTAGCCCCTTCGGGTCAGCCCCAGCATTTT. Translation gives CASSLAPSGQPQHF.

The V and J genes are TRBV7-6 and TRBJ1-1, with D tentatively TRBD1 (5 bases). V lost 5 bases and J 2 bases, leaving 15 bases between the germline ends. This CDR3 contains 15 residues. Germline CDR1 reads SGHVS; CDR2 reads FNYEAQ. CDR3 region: CASSQWQGSNTEAFF. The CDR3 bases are TGTGCCAGCAGCCAATGGCAGGGAAGTAACACTGAAGCTTTCTTT.

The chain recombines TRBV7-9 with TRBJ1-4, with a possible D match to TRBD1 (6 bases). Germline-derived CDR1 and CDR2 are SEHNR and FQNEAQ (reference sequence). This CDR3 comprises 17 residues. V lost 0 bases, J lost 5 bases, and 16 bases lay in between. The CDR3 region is CASSLALGGSFNEKLFF. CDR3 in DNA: TGTGCCAGCAGCTTAGCATTAGGGGGTTCCTTCAATGAAAAACTGTTTTTT.

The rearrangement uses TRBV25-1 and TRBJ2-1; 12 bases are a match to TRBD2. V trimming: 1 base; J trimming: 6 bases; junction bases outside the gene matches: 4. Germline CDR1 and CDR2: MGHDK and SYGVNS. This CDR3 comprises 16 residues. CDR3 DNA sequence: TGTGCCAGCAGTGAATTGGCTAGCGGGGGGGTCAATGAGCAGTTCTTC. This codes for CASSELASGGVNEQFF.

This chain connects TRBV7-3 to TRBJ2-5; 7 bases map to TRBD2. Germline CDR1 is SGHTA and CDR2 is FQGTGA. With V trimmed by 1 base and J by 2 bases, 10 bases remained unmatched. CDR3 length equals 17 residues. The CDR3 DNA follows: TGTGCCAGCAGCTTAAGTGGGGGGGAAAACTTGCAAGAGACCCAGTACTTC. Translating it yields CASSLSGGENLQETQYF.

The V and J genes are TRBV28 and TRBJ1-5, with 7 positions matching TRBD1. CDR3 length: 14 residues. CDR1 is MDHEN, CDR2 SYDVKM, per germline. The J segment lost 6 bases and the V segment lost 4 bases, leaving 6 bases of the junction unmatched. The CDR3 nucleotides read TGTGCCAGCAGTTCCTACAGGGGAAGTCAGCCCCAGCATTTT. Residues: CASSSYRGSQPQHF.

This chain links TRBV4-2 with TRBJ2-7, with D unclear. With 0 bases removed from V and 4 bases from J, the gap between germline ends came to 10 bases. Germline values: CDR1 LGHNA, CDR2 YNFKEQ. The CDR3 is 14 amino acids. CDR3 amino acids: CASSQEVIAYEQYF. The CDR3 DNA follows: TGTGCCAGCAGCCAAGAAGTAATAGCTTACGAGCAGTACTTC.

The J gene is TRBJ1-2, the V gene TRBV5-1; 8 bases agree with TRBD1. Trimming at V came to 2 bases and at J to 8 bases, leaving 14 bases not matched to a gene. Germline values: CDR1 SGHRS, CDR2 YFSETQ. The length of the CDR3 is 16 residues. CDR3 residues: CASSFVRGPSGDGYTF. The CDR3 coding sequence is TGCGCCAGCAGCTTCGTCAGGGGGCCCTCTGGGGACGGCTACACCTTC.

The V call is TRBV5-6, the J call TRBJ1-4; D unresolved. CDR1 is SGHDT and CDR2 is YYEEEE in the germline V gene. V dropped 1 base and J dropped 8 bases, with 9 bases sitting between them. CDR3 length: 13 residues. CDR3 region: CASSLKSQEKLFF. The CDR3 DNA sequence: TGTGCCAGCAGCTTGAAAAGCCAAGAAAAACTGTTTTTT.

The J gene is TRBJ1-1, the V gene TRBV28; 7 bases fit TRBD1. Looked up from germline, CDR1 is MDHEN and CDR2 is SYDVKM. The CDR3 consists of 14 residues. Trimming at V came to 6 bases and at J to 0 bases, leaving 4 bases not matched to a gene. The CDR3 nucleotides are TGTGCCAGCAGGGTGGGACAGATGAACACTGAAGCTTTCTTT. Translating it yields CASRVGQMNTEAFF.

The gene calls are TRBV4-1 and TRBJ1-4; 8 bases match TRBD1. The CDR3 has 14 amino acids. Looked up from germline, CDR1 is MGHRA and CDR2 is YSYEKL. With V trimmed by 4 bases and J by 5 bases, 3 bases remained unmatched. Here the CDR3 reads CASSLGQGNEKLFF. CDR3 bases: TGCGCCAGCAGCCTCGGACAGGGAAATGAAAAACTGTTTTTT.

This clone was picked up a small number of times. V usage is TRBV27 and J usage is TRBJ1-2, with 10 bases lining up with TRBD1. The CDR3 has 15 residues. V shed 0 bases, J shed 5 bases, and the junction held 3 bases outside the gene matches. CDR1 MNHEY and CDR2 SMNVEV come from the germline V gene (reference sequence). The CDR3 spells CASSLSRQGAYGYTF. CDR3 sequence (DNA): TGTGCCAGCAGTTTATCGCGACAGGGGGCATATGGCTACACCTTC.

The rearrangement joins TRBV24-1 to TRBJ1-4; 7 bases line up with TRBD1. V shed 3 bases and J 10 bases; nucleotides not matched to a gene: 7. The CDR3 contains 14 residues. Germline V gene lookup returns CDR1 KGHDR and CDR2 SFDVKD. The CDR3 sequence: CATSDGTAAGKLFF. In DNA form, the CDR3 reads TGTGCCACCAGTGATGGGACAGCGGCAGGAAAACTGTTTTTT.

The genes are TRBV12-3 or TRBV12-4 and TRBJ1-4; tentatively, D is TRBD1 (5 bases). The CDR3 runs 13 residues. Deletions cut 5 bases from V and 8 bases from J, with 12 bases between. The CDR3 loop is CASSRTTEEKLFF. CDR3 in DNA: TGTGCCAGCAGTCGGACAACTGAGGAAAAACTGTTTTTT.

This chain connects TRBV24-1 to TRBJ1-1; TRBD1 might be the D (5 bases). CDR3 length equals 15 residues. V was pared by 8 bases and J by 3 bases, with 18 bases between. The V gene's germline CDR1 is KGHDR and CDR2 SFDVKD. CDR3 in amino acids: CATTHRPCSDTEAFF. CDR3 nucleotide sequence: TGTGCCACCACCCACAGGCCGTGTTCGGACACTGAAGCTTTCTTT.

Here the CDR3 reads CASSLGTVGNTIYF. DNA of the CDR3: TGTGCCAGCAGCCTCGGGACAGTCGGAAACACCATATATTTT. J is TRBJ1-3 and V is TRBV3-1 (or the pseudogene TRBV3-2); 7 nucleotides line up with TRBD1. Trimming removed 4 bases from V and 4 bases from J; junction bases left unmatched: 4. Germline values: CDR1 LGHDT, CDR2 YNNKEL (reference sequence). This CDR3 comprises 14 residues.

The CDR3 reads CASSPSSQVEQYF. In DNA form, the CDR3 reads TGTGCCAGCAGCCCCTCTTCCCAGGTCGAGCAGTACTTC. This chain connects TRBV9 to TRBJ2-7; D is uncertain. The CDR3 covers 13 residues. In germline, CDR1 is SGDLS, CDR2 YYNGEE. V gave up 4 bases and J gave up 6 bases, with 14 bases separating them.

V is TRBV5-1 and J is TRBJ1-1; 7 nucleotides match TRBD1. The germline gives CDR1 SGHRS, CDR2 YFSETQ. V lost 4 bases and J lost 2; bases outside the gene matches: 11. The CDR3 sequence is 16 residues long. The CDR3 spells CASSPSDRTGNTEAFF. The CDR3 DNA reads TGCGCCAGCAGCCCCTCGGACAGGACAGGAAACACTGAAGCTTTCTTT. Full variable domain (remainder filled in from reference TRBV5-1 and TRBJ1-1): KAGVTQTPRYLIKTRGQQVTLSCSPISGHRSVSWYQQTPGQGLQFLFEYFSETQRNKGNFPGRFSGRQFSNSRSEMNVSTLELGDSALYLCASSPSDRTGNTEAFFGQGTRLTVV.

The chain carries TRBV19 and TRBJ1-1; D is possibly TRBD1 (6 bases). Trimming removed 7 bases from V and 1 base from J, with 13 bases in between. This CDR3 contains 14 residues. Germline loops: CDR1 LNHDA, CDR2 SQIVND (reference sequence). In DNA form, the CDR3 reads TGTGCCAGTACCTCTGGCAGGGGGAACACTGAAGCTTTCTTT. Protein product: CASTSGRGNTEAFF.

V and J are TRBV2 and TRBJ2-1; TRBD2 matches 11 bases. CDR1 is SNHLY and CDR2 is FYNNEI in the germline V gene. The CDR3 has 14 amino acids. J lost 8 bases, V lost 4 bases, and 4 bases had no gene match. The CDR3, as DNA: TGTGCCAGCAGTGGTAGCGGGGGGGCTTATGAGCAGTTCTTC. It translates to CASSGSGGAYEQFF.

CDR3 sequence (DNA): TGTGCCAGCAGCGCTGTTGGGGGCAGCAATCAGCCCCAGCATTTT. It codes for CASSAVGGSNQPQHF. The chain carries TRBV5-6 and TRBJ1-5; TRBD1 might be the D (6 bases). The CDR3 is 15 amino acids. Between the trimmed V and J ends, which lost 4 bases and 1 base, there was a span of 12 bases. Germline CDR1 SGHDT, CDR2 YYEEEE.

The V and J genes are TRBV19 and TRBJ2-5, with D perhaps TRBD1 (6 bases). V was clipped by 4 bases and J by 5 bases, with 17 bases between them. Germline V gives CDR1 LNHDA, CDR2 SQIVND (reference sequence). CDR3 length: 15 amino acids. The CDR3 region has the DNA TGTGCCAGTAGTACCGGGACACTCGAGAGGGAGACCCAGTACTTC. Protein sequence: CASSTGTLERETQYF.

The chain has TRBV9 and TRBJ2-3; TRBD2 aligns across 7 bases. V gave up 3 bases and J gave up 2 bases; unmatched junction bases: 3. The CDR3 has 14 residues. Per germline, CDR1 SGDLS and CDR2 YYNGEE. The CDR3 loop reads CASSESGVTDTQYF. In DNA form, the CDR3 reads TGTGCCAGCAGCGAAAGCGGGGTCACAGATACGCAGTATTTT.

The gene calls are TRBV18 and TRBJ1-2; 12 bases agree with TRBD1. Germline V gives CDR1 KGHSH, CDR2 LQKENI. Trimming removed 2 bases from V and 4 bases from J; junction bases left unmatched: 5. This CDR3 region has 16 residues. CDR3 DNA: TGTGCCAGCTCACCAATCGGGACAGGGGGCAGCTATGGCTACACCTTC. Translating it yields CASSPIGTGGSYGYTF.

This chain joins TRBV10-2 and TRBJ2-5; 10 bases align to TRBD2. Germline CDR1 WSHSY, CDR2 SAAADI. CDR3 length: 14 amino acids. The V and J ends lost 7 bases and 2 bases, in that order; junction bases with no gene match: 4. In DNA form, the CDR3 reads TGCGCCAGCAAGGCAGCGGGGGGGCAAGAGACCCAGTACTTC. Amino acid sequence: CASKAAGGQETQYF.